The next 27 T cell receptor beta chains were all read from a single sample in a study of blood T cell repertoires in COVID-19. Here immunoSEQ multiplex PCR was the method, and the copy in TCRdb shows in-frame clones only, minus some. The profile shows 300,000 to 450,000 clones, about 92% of them singletons. What was sequenced was peripheral blood. Receptors originate from a woman aged 60-75 years with COVID-19, enrolled during active disease.

The V call is TRBV18, the J call TRBJ1-5; D might be TRBD1 (5 bases). Looked up from germline, CDR1 is KGHSH and CDR2 is LQKENI. The CDR3 is 14 residues long. V was trimmed by 5 bases and J by 5 bases, leaving 13 bases between them. CDR3 coding DNA: TGTGCCAGCTCATCGCCGGGGGACTATCAGCCCCAGCATTTT. Amino acid sequence: CASSSPGDYQPQHF.

The CDR3 DNA reads TGTGCCAGCAGCACCCAGACAGGCAAAGGAGATGGCTACACCTTC. Amino acids: CASSTQTGKGDGYTF. The chain carries TRBV9 and TRBJ1-2, with D possibly being TRBD1 (6 bases). CDR1 is SGDLS and CDR2 is YYNGEE in the germline V gene. This CDR3 is built from 15 residues. V dropped 4 bases and J dropped 6 bases, with 19 bases sitting between them.

The chain's CDR3 is CASSESRIVSYGYTF. The CDR3 nucleotides read TGTGCCAGCAGTGAAAGCAGGATCGTTAGCTATGGCTACACCTTC. The genes are TRBV2 and TRBJ1-2, with D uncertain. V was cut by 2 bases and J by 4 bases, with 14 bases left in between. This CDR3 is built from 15 residues. The germline V gene has CDR1 SNHLY and CDR2 FYNNEI.

CDR3 region: CASSFGVGSSTDTQYF. The CDR3 DNA is TGTGCCAGCAGCTTTGGCGTGGGCTCGAGCACAGATACGCAGTATTTT. V usage is TRBV7-3 and J usage is TRBJ2-3; D gene ambiguous. This CDR3 contains 16 residues. Germline CDR1 and CDR2: SGHTA and FQGTGA. Trimming shortened V by 3 bases and J by 0 bases, and 13 bases separated the two germline ends.

V and J are TRBV11-2 and TRBJ2-3; D might be TRBD2 (6 bases). This CDR3 is built from 14 residues. V was trimmed by 1 base and J by 3 bases, leaving 8 bases between them. Germline CDR1 SGHAT, CDR2 FQNNGV. The CDR3 region has the DNA TGTGCCAGCAGCTTAGGGGCGGGGACAGATACGCAGTATTTT. Translation gives CASSLGAGTDTQYF.

V usage is TRBV5-1 and J usage is TRBJ1-4, with 7 positions matching TRBD1. V shed 4 bases and J 4 bases; nucleotides not matched to a gene: 13. Germline V CDR1 and CDR2: SGHRS, YFSETQ. CDR3 length: 17 amino acids. CDR3 residues: CASSQALGQASNEKLFF. The CDR3 DNA follows: TGCGCCAGCAGCCAGGCTTTAGGACAGGCGAGTAATGAAAAACTGTTTTTT.

The rearrangement uses TRBV21-1 and TRBJ1-5. TRBV21-1 is designated a pseudogene. The CDR3 length is 15 residues. CDR3 DNA sequence: TGTGCCAGCAACGAAGGCGGGGAGGGCGGAAAGCCCCAGCATTTT. Its protein is CASNEGGEGGKPQHF.

This chain links TRBV10-3 with TRBJ1-1, with D perhaps matching TRBD1 (6 bases). The CDR3 spans 12 residues. The ends were cut back, 2 bases at V and 12 bases at J, with 13 bases in the middle. Germline CDR1 ENHRY, CDR2 SYGVKD. The CDR3 DNA follows: TGTGCCATCAGTGAGGGCGACAGGAGTCCTTTCTTT. Translated, it gives CAISEGDRSPFF.

The chain has TRBV4-1 and TRBJ2-2, with D possibly TRBD2 on 5 matching bases. This CDR3 comprises 15 residues. Germline V lookup: CDR1 MGHRA, CDR2 YSYEKL. Between the trimmed V and J ends, which lost 4 bases and 4 bases, there was a span of 13 bases. The CDR3 nucleotides read TGCGCCAGCAGCCTGGAGGTTCGTAGCACCGGGGAGCTGTTTTTT. This translates into CASSLEVRSTGELFF.

The chain couples TRBV27 to TRBJ1-4; TRBD1 might be the D (6 bases). This CDR3 contains 19 residues. Trimming took 8 bases from V and 4 from J, leaving 29 bases between them. Germline CDR1 reads MNHEY; CDR2 reads SMNVEV (reference sequence). CDR3: CASRRSGRGILYGNEKLFF. The CDR3 DNA reads as TGTGCCAGCCGCCGTTCGGGGAGGGGGATTTTGTACGGTAATGAAAAACTGTTTTTT.

The V gene is TRBV7-9, the J gene TRBJ2-1; 9 nucleotides match TRBD2. The CDR3 is 17 residues long. Germline CDR1 reads SEHNR; CDR2 reads FQNEAQ (reference sequence). V lost 4 bases to trimming and J lost 3 bases; unmatched junction nucleotides: 10. The CDR3 nucleotides are TGTGCCAGCAGCTCCCCTCTAGGACTAGCGAACTACAATGAGCAGTTCTTC. It is translated as CASSSPLGLANYNEQFF.

The J gene is TRBJ2-1, the V gene TRBV2; 11 bases are shared with TRBD2. The CDR3 runs to 15 residues. Looked up from germline, CDR1 is SNHLY and CDR2 is FYNNEI. V trimming: 4 bases; J trimming: 4 bases; junction bases outside the gene matches: 3. In nucleotides, the CDR3 is TGTGCCAGCAGTGGGGGGACTAGCGGATACAATGAGCAGTTCTTC. Translated: CASSGGTSGYNEQFF.

V is TRBV7-2 and J is TRBJ1-1, with D maybe TRBD1 (5 bases). V was pared by 5 bases and J by 2 bases, with 15 bases between. Germline V lookup: CDR1 SGHTA, CDR2 FQGNSA. The CDR3 totals 15 residues. The DNA for the CDR3 is TGTGCCAGCAGCCTCGCGGGGGTTGATAACACTGAAGCTTTCTTT. Translated, it gives CASSLAGVDNTEAFF. Drawing the rest from reference TRBV7-2 and TRBJ1-1, the complete variable domain is GAGVSQSPSNKVTEKGKDVELRCDPISGHTALYWYRQSLGQGLEFLIYFQGNSAPDKSGLPSDRFSAERTGGSVSTLTIQRTQQEDSAVYLCASSLAGVDNTEAFFGQGTRLTVV.

J is TRBJ1-3 and V is TRBV6-5; no clear D gene. V was pared by 0 bases and J by 0 bases, with 3 bases between. The CDR3 contains 14 residues. Germline V lookup: CDR1 MNHEY, CDR2 SVGAGI. CDR3 sequence: CASSYSSSGNTIYF. In nucleotides, the CDR3 is TGTGCCAGCAGTTACTCCTCCTCTGGAAACACCATATATTTT.

The chain has TRBV24-1 and TRBJ1-2; D gene unclear. The CDR3 covers 13 residues. V dropped 8 bases and J dropped 7 bases, with 16 bases sitting between them. The germline CDR1 and CDR2 sequences are KGHDR and SFDVKD. In DNA, the CDR3 is TGTGCCACCACTCTTCAGGTCGCAAGTGGCTACACCTTC. Its translation: CATTLQVASGYTF.

The chain is built from TRBV3-1 (or the pseudogene TRBV3-2) and TRBJ1-1; TRBD1 matches 7 bases. Germline V gene data show CDR1 as LGHDT and CDR2 as YNNKEL (reference sequence). V was clipped by 1 base and J by 11 bases; unmatched bases: 10. The CDR3 sequence is 14 residues long. The CDR3 nucleotides read TGTGCCAGCAGCCAAGGTCCCGGGACAGCTTTGGCTTTCTTT. Its protein product is CASSQGPGTALAFF.

This chain joins TRBV5-1 and TRBJ1-4; TRBD1 might be the D (6 bases). The CDR3 length is 16 residues. From germline, CDR1 is SGHRS and CDR2 YFSETQ. V lost 4 bases, J lost 0 bases, and 13 bases lay in between. This CDR3 is CASSLRQAATNEKLFF. In DNA, the CDR3 is TGCGCCAGCAGCCTGCGACAGGCAGCAACTAATGAAAAACTGTTTTTT.

This clone was observed a few times. CDR3 in amino acids: CAWALSYEQYF. In nucleotides, the CDR3 is TGTGCCTGGGCCCTATCTTACGAGCAGTACTTC. The chain carries TRBV30 and TRBJ2-7, with no clear D. The V gene's germline CDR1 is GTSNPN and CDR2 SVGIG (reference sequence). The CDR3 is 11 amino acids. The V gene lost 5 bases and the J gene lost 4 bases, with 9 bases spanning the gap. The whole variable domain, remainder taken from reference TRBV30 and TRBJ2-7, is SQTIHQWPATLVQPVGSPLSLECTVEGTSNPNLYWYRQAAGRGLQLLFYSVGIGQISSEVPQNLSASRPQDRQFILSSKKLLLSDSGFYLCAWALSYEQYFGPGTRLTVT.

In this sample, this clone turned up once. The chain joins TRBV6-6 to TRBJ1-5; TRBD1 is a possible D gene (6 bases). The CDR3 contains 14 residues. The ends were cut back, 5 bases at V and 7 bases at J, with 15 bases in the middle. CDR1 and CDR2 (germline): MNHNY, SVGAGI (reference sequence). The CDR3 protein is CASSQRQALQPQHF. In DNA form, the CDR3 reads TGTGCCAGCAGTCAAAGACAGGCTCTGCAGCCCCAGCATTTT.

This chain uses TRBV28 with TRBJ2-7; D remains unclear. Germline assignment: CDR1 MDHEN and CDR2 SYDVKM. V was trimmed by 5 bases and J by 3 bases, leaving 2 bases between them. CDR3 length: 10 residues. CDR3 sequence reads: CASSHYEQYF. The CDR3 nucleotides read TGTGCCAGCAGTCACTACGAGCAGTACTTC.

The chain couples TRBV5-1 to TRBJ2-7; TRBD1 is a possible D gene (5 bases). This CDR3 is built from 14 residues. Germline CDR1 SGHRS, CDR2 YFSETQ. Trimming took off 4 bases at V and 3 bases at J, with 14 bases between the two ends. CDR3: CASSLQVTNYEQYF. Here the CDR3 DNA reads TGCGCCAGCAGCCTACAGGTGACAAACTACGAGCAGTACTTC.

This clone appeared a single time. The rearrangement joins TRBV5-1 to TRBJ2-3, with 8 bases fitting TRBD2. This CDR3 is built from 14 residues. The V gene end was trimmed by 4 bases and the J gene end by 3 bases; junction bases not matched to a gene: 4. Germline lookup yields CDR1 SGHRS and CDR2 YFSETQ. CDR3 residues: CASSIERGTDTQYF. CDR3 DNA sequence: TGCGCCAGCAGCATAGAGCGGGGGACAGATACGCAGTATTTT. Full variable domain (outside the CDR3, taken from reference TRBV5-1 and TRBJ2-3): KAGVTQTPRYLIKTRGQQVTLSCSPISGHRSVSWYQQTPGQGLQFLFEYFSETQRNKGNFPGRFSGRQFSNSRSEMNVSTLELGDSALYLCASSIERGTDTQYFGPGTRLTVL.

In nucleotides, the CDR3 is TGTGCCAGCAGTTATTCAACACAGGGATCTAACTATGGCTACACCTTC. This sequence encodes CASSYSTQGSNYGYTF. The chain carries TRBV6-5 and TRBJ1-2, with a possible D match to TRBD1 (6 bases). This CDR3 spans 16 amino acids. Germline CDR1 is MNHEY and CDR2 is SVGAGI. Trimming cost V 3 bases and J 0 bases, with 14 bases left between them.

This rearrangement joins TRBV9 to TRBJ1-5, with 7 bases lining up with TRBD1. The junction had 7 bases not matched to a gene; V was cut back by 0 bases and J by 7 bases. Germline V CDR1 and CDR2: SGDLS, YYNGEE. This CDR3 comprises 15 residues. CDR3 amino acids: CASSVGATGDQPQHF. As DNA, the CDR3 is TGTGCCAGCAGCGTAGGAGCCACAGGGGACCAGCCCCAGCATTTT.

The chain couples TRBV5-1 to TRBJ1-4; possibly TRBD1 for D (6 bases). V was shortened by 1 base and J by 2 bases, with 15 bases between the two germline ends. The CDR3 runs 17 residues. Germline CDR1 reads SGHRS; CDR2 reads YFSETQ. The CDR3 DNA reads TGCGCCAGCAGCTTGAATATGTTGGGGGCGACTAATGAAAAACTGTTTTTT. Its protein product is CASSLNMLGATNEKLFF. The full variable domain, completed using reference TRBV5-1 and TRBJ1-4, is KAGVTQTPRYLIKTRGQQVTLSCSPISGHRSVSWYQQTPGQGLQFLFEYFSETQRNKGNFPGRFSGRQFSNSRSEMNVSTLELGDSALYLCASSLNMLGATNEKLFFGSGTQLSVL.

V gene TRBV7-9 combines with J gene TRBJ1-3, with 8 bases lining up with TRBD1. Unmatched junction bases numbered 9, after V lost 1 base and J lost 1 base. The CDR3 is 18 residues long. Germline V gene data show CDR1 as SEHNR and CDR2 as FQNEAQ (reference sequence). The CDR3, as DNA: TGTGCCAGCAGCTTAGACCCCAACCAGGGGGCATCTGGAAACACCATATATTTT. It translates to CASSLDPNQGASGNTIYF.

This chain links TRBV19 with TRBJ1-5; 10 nucleotides match TRBD1. J lost 6 bases, V lost 3 bases, and 5 bases had no gene match. Germline CDR1 reads LNHDA; CDR2 reads SQIVND (reference sequence). The CDR3 runs to 15 residues. The CDR3 sequence: CASSIDWTGGQPQHF. The CDR3 DNA sequence: TGTGCCAGTAGTATTGATTGGACAGGGGGTCAGCCCCAGCATTTT. Complete variable domain (other parts from reference TRBV19 and TRBJ1-5): DGGITQSPKYLFRKEGQNVTLSCEQNLNHDAMYWYRQDPGQGLRLIYYSQIVNDFQKGDIAEGYSVSREKKESFPLTVTSAQKNPTAFYLCASSIDWTGGQPQHFGDGTRLSIL.